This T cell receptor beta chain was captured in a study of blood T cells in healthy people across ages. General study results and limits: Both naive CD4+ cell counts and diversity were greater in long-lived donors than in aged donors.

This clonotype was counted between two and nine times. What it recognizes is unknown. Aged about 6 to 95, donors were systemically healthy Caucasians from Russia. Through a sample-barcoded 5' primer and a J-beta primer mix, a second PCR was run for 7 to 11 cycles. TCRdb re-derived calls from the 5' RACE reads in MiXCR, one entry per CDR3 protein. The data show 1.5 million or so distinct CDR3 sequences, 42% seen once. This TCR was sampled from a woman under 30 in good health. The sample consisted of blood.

In DNA form, the CDR3 reads TGCGCCAGCAGCTCCAGGGTTGCAGATACGCAGTATTTT. This translates into CASSSRVADTQYF. V and J are TRBV5-1 and TRBJ2-3; D may be TRBD1 (5 bases). Germline CDR1 and CDR2: SGHRS and YFSETQ. V lost 3 bases and J lost 4, with 9 bases in between. The CDR3 is 13 amino acids.